This passage covers 6 T cell receptor beta chains from one sample sequenced in a study of CD8 T cells in Susac syndrome. After extraction with the RNeasy kit, about 0.5 to 1 ug of the RNA was reverse transcribed using random hexamers. TCRdb reanalysed the immunoSEQ multiplex PCR reads using MiXCR and keeps one entry per CDR3 protein. The table lists 130,000 to 150,000 distinct CDR3 sequences, roughly 95% of them singletons, with under 0.095% in the top ten. The sequenced sample consisted of CD4+ T cells from PBMCs. Source of these receptors: a human donor in good health.

The rearrangement links TRBV30 to TRBJ2-3; TRBD2 matches at 14 bases. The CDR3 sequence is 14 residues long. Per germline, CDR1 GTSNPN and CDR2 SVGIG (reference sequence). Trimming at V came to 1 base and at J to 13 bases, leaving 7 bases not matched to a gene. The CDR3 sequence: CAWSAPGLAGEEYF. The CDR3 DNA follows: TGTGCCTGGAGTGCCCCGGGACTAGCGGGAGAAGAGTATTTT.

V is TRBV29-1 and J is TRBJ2-1; 12 bases fit TRBD2. CDR1 and CDR2 from the germline V gene are SQVTM and ANQGSEA. The CDR3 is 16 residues long. V was pared by 1 base and J by 3 bases, with 4 bases of the junction left unmatched. The CDR3 bases are TGCAGCGTTGAAGGACTAGCGGGAGTGGGCTACAATGAGCAGTTCTTC. Its translation: CSVEGLAGVGYNEQFF.

The chain employs TRBV19 and TRBJ1-5; D gene unclear. V was pared by 3 bases and J by 6 bases, with 9 bases between. Germline assignment: CDR1 LNHDA and CDR2 SQIVND (reference sequence). This CDR3 is 13 amino acids long. The DNA for the CDR3 is TGTGCCAGTAGTATCGGGTCGGCTCAGCCCCAGCATTTT. Encoded protein: CASSIGSAQPQHF.

CDR3 sequence reads: CASSPEKLGAYNEQFF. The CDR3 coding sequence is TGTGCCAGCTCACCAGAAAAGCTCGGAGCCTACAATGAGCAGTTCTTC. V usage is TRBV18 and J usage is TRBJ2-1; D uncertain. Germline assignment: CDR1 KGHSH and CDR2 LQKENI. The CDR3 is 16 amino acids. Trimming left V 2 bases short and J 2 bases short, with 13 bases between.

This chain joins TRBV25-1 and TRBJ2-1; D is unresolved. V was trimmed by 5 bases and J by 4 bases, leaving 18 bases between them. The V gene's germline CDR1 is MGHDK and CDR2 SYGVNS. The CDR3 spans 16 residues. The CDR3 nucleotides are TGTGCCAGCAGTCCCCCCCCGTCTCGCCCATACAATGAGCAGTTCTTC. It codes for CASSPPPSRPYNEQFF.

The sample holds one count of this clonotype. V usage is TRBV2 and J usage is TRBJ2-1; D uncertain. CDR1 is SNHLY, CDR2 FYNNEI, per germline. The germline V and J ends were trimmed by 7 bases and 2 bases, with 12 bases remaining between them. The CDR3 runs 14 residues. As DNA, the CDR3 is TGTGCCAGCATCGTATTAGTAACCTACAATGAGCAGTTCTTC. Amino acids: CASIVLVTYNEQFF.